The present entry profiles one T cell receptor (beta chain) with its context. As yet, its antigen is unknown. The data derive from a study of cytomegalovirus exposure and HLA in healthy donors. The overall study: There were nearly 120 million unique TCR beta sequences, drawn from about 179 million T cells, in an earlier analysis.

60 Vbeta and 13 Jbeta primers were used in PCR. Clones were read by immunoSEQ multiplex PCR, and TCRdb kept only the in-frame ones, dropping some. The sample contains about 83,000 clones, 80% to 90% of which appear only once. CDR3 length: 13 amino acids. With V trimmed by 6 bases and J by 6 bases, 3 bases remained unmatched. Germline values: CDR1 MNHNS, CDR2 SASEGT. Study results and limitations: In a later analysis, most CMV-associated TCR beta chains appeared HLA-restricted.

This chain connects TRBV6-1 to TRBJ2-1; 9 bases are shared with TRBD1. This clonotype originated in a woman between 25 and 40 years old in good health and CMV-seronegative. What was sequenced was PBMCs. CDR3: CASSGQGLNEQFF. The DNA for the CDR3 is TGTGCCAGCAGCGGACAGGGGCTCAATGAGCAGTTCTTC.